One sample yielded the 17 T cell receptor beta chains listed below, sequenced in a study of CD8+CD57+ T cells in acquired aplastic anemia. According to the study, genomic DNA was the template for TCR beta VDJ and CDR3 profiling. TCRdb recomputed calls from the reads with MiXCR, one row per CDR3 protein. The sample yields about 160,000 distinct CDR3 sequences, just under 45% seen once. Sequencing was done on a sample of sorted CD4+, CD8+, or CD8+CD57+ T cells (not recorded which) from PBMCs. The receptors come from a human donor in good health.

The rearrangement uses TRBV20-1 and TRBJ2-1; 11 bases agree with TRBD1. Germline CDR1 DFQATT, CDR2 SNEGSKA (reference sequence). This CDR3 is built from 14 residues. J lost 2 bases, V lost 6 bases, and 3 bases had no gene match. The CDR3: CSAGTGGAYNEQFF. Here the CDR3 DNA reads TGCAGTGCCGGGACAGGGGGAGCCTACAATGAGCAGTTCTTC.

The chain has TRBV6-4 and TRBJ2-7; tentatively, D is TRBD1 (6 bases). CDR1 and CDR2 (germline): MRHNA, SNTAGT. The CDR3 extends over 14 amino acids. Trimming removed 6 bases from V and 3 bases from J, with 15 bases in between. CDR3 coding DNA: TGTGCCAGCAGCCCACTGGGGGCCAGCTACGAGCAGTACTTC. It codes for CASSPLGASYEQYF.

V and J are TRBV10-3 and TRBJ1-2; 7 positions agree with TRBD1. Germline CDR1 is ENHRY and CDR2 is SYGVKD. This CDR3 spans 15 amino acids. V shed 6 bases and J 8 bases; nucleotides not matched to a gene: 15. CDR3 in DNA: TGTGCCATCAGGCTACAGGGGTCGCTAGATATAGGCTACACCTTC. Translated: CAIRLQGSLDIGYTF.

This rearrangement joins TRBV30 to TRBJ1-2; no definite D call. The germline V gene has CDR1 GTSNPN and CDR2 SVGIG (reference sequence). There are 14 residues in the CDR3. V lost 1 base, J lost 2 bases, and 11 bases lay in between. CDR3 sequence: CAWSALRVNYGYTF. The CDR3 coding sequence is TGTGCCTGGAGTGCACTTCGGGTAAACTATGGCTACACCTTC.

Points on this clonotype: A read error may explain this, as a much larger clone is one base away. The chain employs TRBV19 and TRBJ2-5; the D call may be TRBD1 or TRBD2 (5 bases each). V was pared by 1 base and J by 9 bases, with 15 bases between. CDR1 and CDR2 from the germline V gene are LNHDA and SQIVND (reference sequence). CDR3 length: 14 residues. The CDR3 DNA sequence: TGTGCCAGTAGTATAGGAGGGGTAGGAAAGGCCCAGTACTTC. The encoded protein is CASSIGGVGKAQYF.

Ten or more counts support this clonotype. The rearrangement uses TRBV10-3 and TRBJ1-3, with a tentative D call TRBD1 (5 bases). V lost 4 bases to trimming and J lost 0 bases, with 16 bases between them. The CDR3 consists of 17 residues. Germline assignment: CDR1 ENHRY and CDR2 SYGVKD. The CDR3 DNA reads as TGTGCCATCAGTGCAGGGCAGGCCCTCAGCTCTGGAAACACCATATATTTT. This codes for CAISAGQALSSGNTIYF.

The chain links TRBV10-3 to TRBJ2-2; D is perhaps TRBD1 or TRBD2 (5 bases each). CDR1 and CDR2 (germline): ENHRY, SYGVKD. The CDR3 contains 15 residues. Trimming left V 4 bases short and J 0 bases short, with 9 bases between. This chain's CDR3 is CAISGGNSNTGELFF. CDR3 sequence (DNA): TGTGCCATCAGTGGGGGGAATTCGAACACCGGGGAGCTGTTTTTT.

V usage is TRBV10-3 and J usage is TRBJ1-2, with D tentatively TRBD1 (5 bases). This CDR3 spans 14 amino acids. With 0 bases removed from V and 5 bases from J, the gap between germline ends came to 10 bases. Germline lookup yields CDR1 ENHRY and CDR2 SYGVKD. The chain's CDR3 is CAISESGDGYGYTF. The CDR3 DNA is TGTGCCATCAGTGAGTCGGGGGACGGTTATGGCTACACCTTC.

The chain employs TRBV24-1 and TRBJ2-3; D may correspond to TRBD1 or TRBD2 (5 bases each). Per germline, CDR1 KGHDR and CDR2 SFDVKD. Trimming pared 3 bases from V and 8 bases from J, leaving 14 bases between. The CDR3 covers 14 residues. This CDR3 is CATSDRGRAGTQYF. Here the CDR3 DNA reads TGTGCCACCAGTGATCGGGGCAGGGCGGGTACGCAGTATTTT.

CDR3 protein: CSVVLSSGAWANEQYF. In DNA, the CDR3 is TGCAGCGTTGTCCTGTCTAGCGGTGCTTGGGCCAACGAGCAGTACTTC. This chain uses TRBV29-1 with TRBJ2-7; 7 bases are shared with TRBD2. Germline assignment: CDR1 SQVTM and CDR2 ANQGSEA. With V trimmed by 4 bases and J by 5 bases, 17 bases remained unmatched. The CDR3 covers 16 residues.

The chain carries TRBV24-1 and TRBJ1-2, with 10 bases lining up with TRBD1. The CDR3 length is 15 residues. Germline-derived CDR1 and CDR2 are KGHDR and SFDVKD. The V gene end was trimmed by 4 bases and the J gene end by 4 bases; junction bases not matched to a gene: 5. The CDR3, as DNA: TGTGCCACCAGTGACAAGGACAGGGGGAGCTATGGCTACACCTTC. This encodes CATSDKDRGSYGYTF.

On this clonotype itself: A read error may produce the germline difference seen at one junction end. CDR3 sequence (DNA): TGCAGTACTAGAGATGGGATCTGTAATTCACCCCTCCACTTT. Translation gives CSTRDGICNSPLHF. V usage is TRBV20-1 and J usage is TRBJ1-6; D is undetermined. The germline V gene has CDR1 DFQATT and CDR2 SNEGSKA (reference sequence). CDR3 size: 14 residues.

There are many counts of this clonotype. The V and J genes are TRBV20-1 and TRBJ1-5, with D uncertain. Trimming took off 2 bases at V and 7 bases at J, with 12 bases between the two ends. CDR3 length equals 13 residues. Germline lookup yields CDR1 DFQATT and CDR2 SNEGSKA (reference sequence). CDR3: CSARSGVGQPQHF. CDR3 sequence (DNA): TGCAGTGCTAGAAGCGGGGTCGGACAGCCCCAGCATTTT.

Only a few counts were recorded for this clonotype. This chain connects TRBV27 to TRBJ2-1, with D maybe TRBD1 (5 bases). Per the germline V gene, CDR1 is MNHEY and CDR2 is SMNVEV (reference sequence). The V end lost 3 bases, the J end lost 10 bases, and 16 bases lay between the germline ends. The length of the CDR3 is 14 residues. CDR3 sequence reads: CASSLGHLPREQFF. The CDR3 DNA sequence: TGTGCCAGCAGTTTGGGGCACTTGCCTCGGGAGCAGTTCTTC.

This chain uses TRBV2 with TRBJ2-5; D might be TRBD1 or TRBD2, each matching 5 bases. V gave up 3 bases and J gave up 7 bases, with 9 bases separating them. This CDR3 is built from 12 residues. Germline V lookup: CDR1 SNHLY, CDR2 FYNNEI. CDR3 sequence (DNA): TGTGCCAGCAGTGATATGAGGGGGACCCAGTACTTC. It codes for CASSDMRGTQYF.

This clonotype has a count of ten or more. The chain carries TRBV5-1 and TRBJ2-7, with D perhaps matching TRBD2 (5 bases). Per the germline V gene, CDR1 is SGHRS and CDR2 is YFSETQ. CDR3 length: 14 amino acids. V was cut by 2 bases and J by 7 bases, with 16 bases left in between. The CDR3 sequence: CASSLGYSSGEQYF. CDR3 coding DNA: TGCGCCAGCAGCTTAGGCTACAGTTCGGGGGAGCAGTACTTC.

The chain has TRBV9 and TRBJ2-3; no definite D call. There are 15 residues in the CDR3. V was shortened by 2 bases and J by 2 bases, with 12 bases between the two germline ends. CDR1 is SGDLS and CDR2 is YYNGEE in the germline V gene. The CDR3 loop reads CASSVVGFYTDTQYF. For the CDR3, the DNA is TGTGCCAGCAGCGTGGTCGGCTTTTACACAGATACGCAGTATTTT.